Listed below are T cell receptor beta chains from one sample, sequenced in a study of shared clonotypes between healthy human individuals. Profiling relied on immunoSEQ multiplex PCR, and the TCRdb table lists in-frame clones only, not all of them. The table has about 2 million clones, roughly 94% seen once. The specimen sequenced was naive CD8+ T cells sorted from blood. These receptors originate from a man in his late teens or twenties in good health. Both conserved end residues are part of each CDR3. D genes are given only for firm matches. Clone size is stated in some rows and not others, as once, few, many or a class when expanded.

TRBV5-4	14	NA	NA	TRBJ1-2	CASSLVGTNYGYTF	TGTGCCAGCAGCTTGGTCGGGACAAACTATGGCTACACCTTC
TRBV9	14	NA	NA	TRBJ2-3	CASSVEGITDTQYF	TGTGCCAGCAGCGTAGAAGGGATCACAGATACGCAGTATTTT
TRBV5-6	14	NA	NA	TRBJ1-5	CASSYGHSNQPQHF	TGTGCCAGCAGCTACGGACATAGCAATCAGCCCCAGCATTTT
TRBV27	15	TRBD1	NA	TRBJ2-1	CASSLGTGGLYEQFF	TGTGCCAGCAGTTTAGGGACAGGGGGCCTCTATGAGCAGTTCTTC
TRBV6-5	15	NA	NA	TRBJ2-5	CASSYSGGEGETQYF	TGTGCCAGCAGTTACTCTGGGGGAGAGGGGGAGACCCAGTACTTC
TRBV27	15	NA	NA	TRBJ1-5	CASSLGAGGNQPQHF	TGTGCCAGCAGTTTAGGGGCAGGGGGCAATCAGCCCCAGCATTTT
TRBV5-8	16	NA	NA	TRBJ1-1	CASSPRRGSGYTEAFF	TGTGCCAGCAGCCCCCGACGAGGAAGTGGGTACACTGAAGCTTTCTTT
TRBV6-5	15	TRBD2	NA	TRBJ2-2	CASSSGTSGTGELFF	TGTGCCAGCAGTTCAGGGACTAGCGGCACCGGGGAGCTGTTTTTT
TRBV25-1	16	NA	NA	TRBJ1-1	CASSEPLGEGNTEAFF	TGTGCCAGCAGTGAACCACTAGGGGAAGGGAACACTGAAGCTTTCTTT
TRBV5-4	15	TRBD1	NA	TRBJ2-7	CASSPTGEMAYEQYF	TGTGCCAGCAGCCCCACAGGGGAGATGGCCTACGAGCAGTACTTC
TRBV18	18	TRBD1	NA	TRBJ1-2	CASSPQGTGVEVNYGYTF	TGTGCCAGCTCACCACAGGGGACAGGGGTCGAAGTTAACTATGGCTACACCTTC
TRBV7-8	14	NA	NA	TRBJ2-1	CASSLPSLGGEQFF	TGTGCCAGCAGCTTGCCCTCTCTCGGAGGTGAGCAGTTCTTC
TRBV5-6	15	TRBD1	NA	TRBJ2-5	CASSFRDRGQETQYF	TGTGCCAGCAGCTTCCGGGACAGGGGGCAAGAGACCCAGTACTTC
TRBV29-1	15	TRBD2	NA	TRBJ2-7	CSVRVAGSSGYEQYF	TGCAGCGTCCGTGTAGCGGGATCTTCGGGGTACGAGCAGTACTTC
TRBV7-9	13	NA	NA	TRBJ2-4	CASSLIAKNIQYF	TGTGCCAGCAGCCTAATAGCCAAAAACATTCAGTACTTC
TRBV29-1	17	TRBD1	NA	TRBJ2-1	CSVEGPIPGGHYNEQFF	TGCAGCGTTGAAGGGCCCATCCCAGGGGGTCACTACAATGAGCAGTTCTTC
TRBV21-1	14	NA	NA	TRBJ2-7	CASSLRQESYEQYF	TGTGCCAGCAGCTTACGACAGGAATCCTACGAGCAGTACTTC
TRBV7-2	16	TRBD1	NA	TRBJ2-7	CASSYRTGHYSYEQYF	TGTGCCAGCAGCTACCGGACAGGGCATTACTCCTACGAGCAGTACTTC
TRBV6-1	17	TRBD1	NA	TRBJ1-2	CASSEAHGTGSYYGYTF	TGTGCCAGCAGTGAAGCGCACGGGACAGGGTCTTACTATGGCTACACCTTC
TRBV2	12	NA	NA	TRBJ2-7	CASSEALYEQYF	TGTGCCAGCAGTGAAGCGTTATACGAGCAGTACTTC
TRBV6-5	15	TRBD2	few	TRBJ2-1	CASKPAGGPNNEQFF	TGTGCCAGCAAACCAGCGGGAGGGCCAAACAATGAGCAGTTCTTC
TRBV2	13	NA	NA	TRBJ2-2	CASSETRTGELFF	TGTGCCAGCAGTGAAACCCGCACCGGGGAGCTGTTTTTT
TRBV6-5	12	NA	NA	TRBJ2-7	CASSPTGYEQYF	TGTGCCAGCAGCCCCACTGGCTACGAGCAGTACTTC
TRBV5-1	16	NA	NA	TRBJ1-1	CASSLALGAANTEAFF	TGCGCCAGCAGCTTGGCCTTAGGGGCCGCGAACACTGAAGCTTTCTTT
TRBV6-6	13	NA	NA	TRBJ2-5	CASSSAGWETQYF	TGTGCCAGCAGCTCAGCAGGGTGGGAGACCCAGTACTTC
TRBV6-1	14	NA	NA	TRBJ1-5	CASYGWGGNQPQHF	TGTGCCAGCTATGGATGGGGAGGGAATCAGCCCCAGCATTTT
TRBV6-5	14	NA	NA	TRBJ2-7	CASSRQESSYEQYF	TGTGCCAGCAGTAGACAGGAGAGCTCCTACGAGCAGTACTTC
TRBV21-1	16	NA	NA	TRBJ1-6	CASSRRRGVKYSPLHF	TGTGCCAGCAGCAGGAGGAGAGGGGTCAAATATTCACCCCTCCACTTT
TRBV4-1	16	NA	NA	TRBJ2-3	CASSLGTLALTDTQYF	TGCGCCAGCAGCCTAGGGACTCTCGCTCTCACAGATACGCAGTATTTT
TRBV5-6	14	NA	NA	TRBJ2-7	CASSFSREIYEQYF	TGTGCCAGCAGCTTCAGTCGGGAGATCTACGAGCAGTACTTC
TRBV27	16	TRBD1	NA	TRBJ2-7	CASSGSKGALTHEQYF	TGTGCCAGCAGTGGGTCAAAGGGGGCGCTTACCCACGAGCAGTACTTC
TRBV12-5	16	TRBD1	NA	TRBJ1-1	CASGLGTGGLMAEAFF	TGTGCTAGTGGTTTGGGGACAGGGGGGCTGATGGCTGAAGCTTTCTTT
TRBV19	13	NA	NA	TRBJ2-1	CASSIGGINEQFF	TGTGCCAGTAGTATAGGGGGGATCAATGAGCAGTTCTTC
TRBV9	13	NA	NA	TRBJ2-1	CASSDRGYNEQFF	TGTGCCAGCAGCGACCGGGGCTACAATGAGCAGTTCTTC
TRBV7-9	13	NA	NA	TRBJ1-1	CASSPSARTEAFF	TGTGCCAGCAGCCCTTCGGCCCGCACTGAAGCTTTCTTT
TRBV7-2	13	NA	NA	TRBJ2-1	CASSFMEYNEQFF	TGTGCCAGCAGCTTTATGGAGTACAATGAGCAGTTCTTC
TRBV7-9	13	NA	NA	TRBJ2-3	CASSLLHGDTQYF	TGTGCCAGCAGCTTACTCCACGGAGATACGCAGTATTTT